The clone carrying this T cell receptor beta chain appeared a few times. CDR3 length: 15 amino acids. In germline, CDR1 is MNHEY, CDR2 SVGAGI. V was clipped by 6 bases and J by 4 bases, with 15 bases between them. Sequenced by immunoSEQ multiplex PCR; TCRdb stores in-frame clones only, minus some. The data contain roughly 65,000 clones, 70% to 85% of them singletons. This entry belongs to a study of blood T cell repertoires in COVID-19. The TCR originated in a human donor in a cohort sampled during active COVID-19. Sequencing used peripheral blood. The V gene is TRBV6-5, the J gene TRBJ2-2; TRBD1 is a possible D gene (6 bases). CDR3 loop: CASSFGTQPTGELFF. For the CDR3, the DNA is TGTGCCAGCAGCTTCGGGACACAACCCACCGGGGAGCTGTTTTTT.